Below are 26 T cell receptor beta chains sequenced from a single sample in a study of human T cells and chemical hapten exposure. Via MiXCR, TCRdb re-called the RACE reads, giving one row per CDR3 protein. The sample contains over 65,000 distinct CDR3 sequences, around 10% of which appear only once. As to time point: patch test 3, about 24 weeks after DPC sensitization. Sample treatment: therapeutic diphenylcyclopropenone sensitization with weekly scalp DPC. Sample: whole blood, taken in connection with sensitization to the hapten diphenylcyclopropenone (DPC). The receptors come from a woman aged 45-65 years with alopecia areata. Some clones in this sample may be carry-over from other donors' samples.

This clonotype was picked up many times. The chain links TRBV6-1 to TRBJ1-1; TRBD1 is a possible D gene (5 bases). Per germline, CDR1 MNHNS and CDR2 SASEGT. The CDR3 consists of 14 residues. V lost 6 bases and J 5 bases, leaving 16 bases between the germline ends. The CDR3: CASSAQGLRTEAFF. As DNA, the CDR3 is TGTGCCAGCAGCGCTCAGGGTCTGCGAACTGAAGCTTTCTTT.

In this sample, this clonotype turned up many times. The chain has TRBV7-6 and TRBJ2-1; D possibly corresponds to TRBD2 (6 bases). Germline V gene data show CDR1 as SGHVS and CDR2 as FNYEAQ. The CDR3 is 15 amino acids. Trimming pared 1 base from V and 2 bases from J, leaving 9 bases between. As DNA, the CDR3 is TGTGCCAGCAGCTTAGGACCTAGCGCCTACAATGAGCAGTTCTTC. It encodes CASSLGPSAYNEQFF.

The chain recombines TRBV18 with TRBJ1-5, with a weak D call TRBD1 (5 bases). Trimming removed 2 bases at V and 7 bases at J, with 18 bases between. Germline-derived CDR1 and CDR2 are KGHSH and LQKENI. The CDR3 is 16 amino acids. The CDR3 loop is CASSPEGPANGQPQHF. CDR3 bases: TGTGCCAGCTCACCAGAGGGGCCAGCGAACGGACAGCCCCAGCATTTT.

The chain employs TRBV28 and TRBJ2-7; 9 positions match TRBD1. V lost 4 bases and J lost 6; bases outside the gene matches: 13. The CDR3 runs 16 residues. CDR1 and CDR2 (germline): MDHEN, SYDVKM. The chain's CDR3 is CASSYDVDRGETEQYF. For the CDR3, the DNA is TGTGCCAGCAGTTACGACGTCGACAGGGGGGAAACCGAGCAGTACTTC.

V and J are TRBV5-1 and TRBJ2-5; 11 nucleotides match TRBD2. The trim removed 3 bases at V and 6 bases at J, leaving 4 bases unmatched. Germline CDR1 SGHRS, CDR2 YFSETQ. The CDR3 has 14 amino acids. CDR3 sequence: CASSSWTSGQTQYF. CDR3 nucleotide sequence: TGCGCCAGCAGCTCATGGACTAGCGGGCAGACCCAGTACTTC.

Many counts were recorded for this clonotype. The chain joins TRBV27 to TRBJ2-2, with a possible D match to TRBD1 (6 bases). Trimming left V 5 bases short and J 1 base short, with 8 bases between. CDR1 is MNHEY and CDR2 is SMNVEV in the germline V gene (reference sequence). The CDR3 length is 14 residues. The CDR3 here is CASSTQGNTGELFF. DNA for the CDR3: TGTGCCAGCAGTACACAGGGGAACACCGGGGAGCTGTTTTTT.

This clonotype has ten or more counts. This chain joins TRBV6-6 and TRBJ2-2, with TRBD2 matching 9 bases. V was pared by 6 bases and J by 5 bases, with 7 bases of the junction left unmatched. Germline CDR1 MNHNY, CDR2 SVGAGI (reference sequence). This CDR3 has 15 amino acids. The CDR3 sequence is CASSSGTSNTGELFF. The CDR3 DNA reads TGTGCCAGCAGCTCCGGGACTAGCAATACCGGGGAGCTGTTTTTT.

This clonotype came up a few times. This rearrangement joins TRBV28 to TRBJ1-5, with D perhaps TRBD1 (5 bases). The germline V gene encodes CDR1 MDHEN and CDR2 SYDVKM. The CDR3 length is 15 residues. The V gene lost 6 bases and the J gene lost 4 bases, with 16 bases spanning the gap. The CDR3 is CASSSGLSINQPQHF. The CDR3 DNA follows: TGTGCCAGCAGCTCGGGACTGTCGATAAATCAGCCCCAGCATTTT. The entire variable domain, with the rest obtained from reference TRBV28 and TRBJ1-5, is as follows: DVKVTQSSRYLVKRTGEKVFLECVQDMDHENMFWYRQDPGLGLRLIYFSYDVKMKEKGDIPEGYSVSREKKERFSLILESASTNQTSMYLCASSSGLSINQPQHFGDGTRLSIL.

As DNA, the CDR3 is TGTGCCAGCAGGTACAGGGGACACCTTAATTCACCCCTCCACTTT. Its protein is CASRYRGHLNSPLHF. The chain combines TRBV27 with TRBJ1-6, with TRBD1 matching over 7 bases. The CDR3 runs 15 residues. The V segment lost 6 bases and the J segment 6 bases; nucleotides outside the gene matches: 8. From germline, CDR1 is MNHEY and CDR2 SMNVEV (reference sequence).

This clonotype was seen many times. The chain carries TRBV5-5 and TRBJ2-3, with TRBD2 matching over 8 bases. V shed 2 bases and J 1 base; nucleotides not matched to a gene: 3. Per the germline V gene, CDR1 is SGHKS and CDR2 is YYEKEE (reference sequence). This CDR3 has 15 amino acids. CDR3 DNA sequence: TGTGCCAGCAGCTTCGACGGGAGGGGCACAGATACGCAGTATTTT. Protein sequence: CASSFDGRGTDTQYF. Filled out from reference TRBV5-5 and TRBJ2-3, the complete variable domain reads DAGVTQSPTHLIKTRGQQVTLRCSPISGHKSVSWYQQVLGQGPQFIFQYYEKEERGRGNFPDRFSARQFPNYSSELNVNALLLGDSALYLCASSFDGRGTDTQYFGPGTRLTVL.

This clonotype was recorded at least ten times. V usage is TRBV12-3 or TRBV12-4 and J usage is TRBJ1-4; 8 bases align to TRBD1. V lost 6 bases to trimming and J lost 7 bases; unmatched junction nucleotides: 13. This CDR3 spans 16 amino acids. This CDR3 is CASSRRQGLIIEKLFF. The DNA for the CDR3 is TGTGCCAGCAGCAGGAGACAGGGGCTGATTATTGAAAAACTGTTTTTT.

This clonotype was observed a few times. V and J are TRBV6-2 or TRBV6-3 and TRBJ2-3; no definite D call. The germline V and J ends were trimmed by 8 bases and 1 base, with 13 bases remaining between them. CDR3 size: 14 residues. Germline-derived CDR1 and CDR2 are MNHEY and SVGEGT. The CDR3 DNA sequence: TGTGCCAGCGTTCCGACGGGCCGCACAGATACGCAGTATTTT. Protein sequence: CASVPTGRTDTQYF.

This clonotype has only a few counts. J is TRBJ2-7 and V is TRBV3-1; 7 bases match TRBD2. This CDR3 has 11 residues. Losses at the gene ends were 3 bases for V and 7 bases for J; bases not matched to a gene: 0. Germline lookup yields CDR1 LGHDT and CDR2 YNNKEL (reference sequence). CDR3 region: CASSQGGEQYF. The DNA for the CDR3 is TGTGCCAGCAGCCAGGGAGGGGAGCAGTACTTC.

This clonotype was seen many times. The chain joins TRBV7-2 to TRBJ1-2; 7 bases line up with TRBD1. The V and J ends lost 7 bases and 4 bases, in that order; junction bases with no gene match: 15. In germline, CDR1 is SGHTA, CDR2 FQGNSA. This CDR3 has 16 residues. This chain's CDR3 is CASNSKGAPDGYGYTF. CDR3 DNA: TGTGCCAGCAACTCAAAGGGGGCCCCCGACGGCTATGGCTACACCTTC.

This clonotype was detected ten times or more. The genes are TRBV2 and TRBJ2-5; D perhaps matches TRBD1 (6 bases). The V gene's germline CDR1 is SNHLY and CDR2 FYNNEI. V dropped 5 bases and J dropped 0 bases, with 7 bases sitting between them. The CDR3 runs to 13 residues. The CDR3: CASSRDNQETQYF. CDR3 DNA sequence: TGTGCCAGCAGTAGGGACAACCAAGAGACCCAGTACTTC.

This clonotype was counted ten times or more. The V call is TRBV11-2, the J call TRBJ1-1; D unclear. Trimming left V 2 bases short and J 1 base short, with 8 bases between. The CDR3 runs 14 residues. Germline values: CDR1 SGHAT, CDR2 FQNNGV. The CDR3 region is CASSLRPGNTEAFF. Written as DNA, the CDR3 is TGTGCCAGCAGCTTAAGGCCCGGGAACACTGAAGCTTTCTTT.

CDR3 nucleotide sequence: TGTGCCAGCAGCCCGGGTCCGAGGTACAATGAGCAGTTCTTC. This codes for CASSPGPRYNEQFF. V is TRBV11-2 and J is TRBJ2-1; D ambiguous. The CDR3 is 14 amino acids. Germline CDR1 SGHAT, CDR2 FQNNGV. V dropped 5 bases and J dropped 4 bases, with 12 bases sitting between them.

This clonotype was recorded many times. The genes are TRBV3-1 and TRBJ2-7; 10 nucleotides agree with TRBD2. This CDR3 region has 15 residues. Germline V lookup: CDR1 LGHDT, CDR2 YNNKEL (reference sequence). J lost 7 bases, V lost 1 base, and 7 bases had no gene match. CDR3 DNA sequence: TGTGCCAGCAGCCAAGGAGCGGGGACTAGCGTAGAGCAGTACTTC. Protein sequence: CASSQGAGTSVEQYF.

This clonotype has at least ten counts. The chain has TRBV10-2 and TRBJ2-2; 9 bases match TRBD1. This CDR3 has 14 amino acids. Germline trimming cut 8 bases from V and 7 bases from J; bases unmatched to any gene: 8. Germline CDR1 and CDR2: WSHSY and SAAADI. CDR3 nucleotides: TGCGCCAGCCACCGGGACAGGGAAAACGGGGAGCTGTTTTTT. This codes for CASHRDRENGELFF.

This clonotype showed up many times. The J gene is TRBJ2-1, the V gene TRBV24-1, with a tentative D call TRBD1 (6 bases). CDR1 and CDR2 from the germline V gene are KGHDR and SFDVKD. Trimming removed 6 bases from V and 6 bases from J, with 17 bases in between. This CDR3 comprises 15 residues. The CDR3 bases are TGTGCCACCAGTCTCCGGGACACATCTCGCAATGAGCAGTTCTTC. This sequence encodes CATSLRDTSRNEQFF.

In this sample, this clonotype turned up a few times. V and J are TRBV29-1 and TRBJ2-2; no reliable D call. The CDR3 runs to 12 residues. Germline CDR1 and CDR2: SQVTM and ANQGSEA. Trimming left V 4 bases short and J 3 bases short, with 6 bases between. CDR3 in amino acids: CSVAEYTGELFF. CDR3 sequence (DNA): TGCAGCGTTGCAGAGTACACCGGGGAGCTGTTTTTT.

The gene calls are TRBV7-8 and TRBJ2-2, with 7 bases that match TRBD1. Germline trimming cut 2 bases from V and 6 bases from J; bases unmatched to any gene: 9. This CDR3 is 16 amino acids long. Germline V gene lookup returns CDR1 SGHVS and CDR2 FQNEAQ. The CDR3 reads CASSLPQGVGAGELFF. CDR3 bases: TGTGCCAGCAGCTTACCCCAGGGGGTTGGGGCCGGGGAGCTGTTTTTT.

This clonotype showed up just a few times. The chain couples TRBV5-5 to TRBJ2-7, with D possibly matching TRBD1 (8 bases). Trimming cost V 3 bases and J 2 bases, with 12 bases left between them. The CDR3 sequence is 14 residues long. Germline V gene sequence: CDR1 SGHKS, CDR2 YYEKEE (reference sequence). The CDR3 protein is CASSWTGTTYEQYF. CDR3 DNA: TGTGCCAGCAGCTGGACAGGGACTACCTACGAGCAGTACTTC.

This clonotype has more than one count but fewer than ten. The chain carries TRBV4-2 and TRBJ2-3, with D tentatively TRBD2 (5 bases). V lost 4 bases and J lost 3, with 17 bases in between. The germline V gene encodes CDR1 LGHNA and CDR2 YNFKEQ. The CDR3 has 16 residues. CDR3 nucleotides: TGTGCCAGCAGCCCACAGAGAGGATCGGGAACAGATACGCAGTATTTT. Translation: CASSPQRGSGTDTQYF.

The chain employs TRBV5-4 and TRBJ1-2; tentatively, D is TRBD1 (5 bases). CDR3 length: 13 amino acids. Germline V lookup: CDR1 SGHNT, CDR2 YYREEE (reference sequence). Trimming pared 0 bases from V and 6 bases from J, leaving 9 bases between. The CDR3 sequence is CASSLGVGDGYTF. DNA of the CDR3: TGTGCCAGCAGCTTGGGGGTAGGGGATGGCTACACCTTC. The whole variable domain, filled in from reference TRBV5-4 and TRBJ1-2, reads ETGVTQSPTHLIKTRGQQVTLRCSSQSGHNTVSWYQQALGQGPQFIFQYYREEENGRGNFPPRFSGLQFPNYSSELNVNALELDDSALYLCASSLGVGDGYTFGSGTRLTVV.

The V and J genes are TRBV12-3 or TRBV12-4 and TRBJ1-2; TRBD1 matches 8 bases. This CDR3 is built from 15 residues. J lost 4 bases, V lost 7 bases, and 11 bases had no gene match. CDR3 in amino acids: CASTRDRQLGYGYTF. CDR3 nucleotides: TGTGCCAGCACCCGGGACAGGCAACTTGGCTATGGCTACACCTTC.